One and the same sample provided the 18 T cell receptor beta chains below, sequenced in a study of cytomegalovirus exposure and HLA in healthy donors. In the PCR, 60 Vbeta and 13 Jbeta primers were used. Assay used: immunoSEQ multiplex PCR; TCRdb lists only in-frame clones, some missing. The profile shows around 130,000 clones, roughly 83% of them singletons. Sequencing was carried out using PBMCs. The receptors here all came from a girl aged 2 to 9 in good health and CMV-seronegative.

V is TRBV27 and J is TRBJ1-5; no clear D gene. The germline V and J ends were trimmed by 9 bases and 3 bases, with 15 bases remaining between them. CDR3 length: 14 amino acids. Germline V lookup: CDR1 MNHEY, CDR2 SMNVEV (reference sequence). CDR3 in amino acids: CARPRRTHNQPQHF. DNA of the CDR3: TGTGCCAGGCCCCGGAGGACGCACAATCAGCCCCAGCATTTT.

The chain joins TRBV29-1 to TRBJ2-2; weak D call: TRBD2 (5 bases). Trimming took 3 bases from V and 7 from J, leaving 9 bases between them. The CDR3 has 12 amino acids. The germline CDR1 and CDR2 sequences are SQVTM and ANQGSEA. The CDR3 DNA reads as TGCAGCGTTGACCGGGGATACGGGGAGCTGTTTTTT. It encodes CSVDRGYGELFF.

This chain connects TRBV19 to TRBJ1-5, with no clear D. CDR1 is LNHDA, CDR2 SQIVND, per germline (reference sequence). CDR3 length: 15 residues. The ends were cut back, 4 bases at V and 0 bases at J, with 10 bases in the middle. The CDR3 DNA reads as TGTGCCAGTAGTAACATCCCTAGTAGCAATCAGCCCCAGCATTTT. It encodes CASSNIPSSNQPQHF.

This clone was observed a handful of times. This chain connects TRBV5-4 to TRBJ2-2; 9 nucleotides line up with TRBD2. V was pared by 4 bases and J by 6 bases, with 13 bases of the junction left unmatched. CDR1 and CDR2 from the germline V gene are SGHNT and YYREEE (reference sequence). The CDR3 is made up of 17 amino acids. CDR3 DNA sequence: TGTGCCAGCAGCGCGTCCCCGGGACTAGCAGTGTCCGGGGAGCTGTTTTTT. Translated, it gives CASSASPGLAVSGELFF. The whole variable domain, filled in from reference TRBV5-4 and TRBJ2-2, reads ETGVTQSPTHLIKTRGQQVTLRCSSQSGHNTVSWYQQALGQGPQFIFQYYREEENGRGNFPPRFSGLQFPNYSSELNVNALELDDSALYLCASSASPGLAVSGELFFGEGSRLTVL.

The chain uses TRBV7-2 and TRBJ2-3; D possibly corresponds to TRBD2 (6 bases). This CDR3 contains 13 residues. Germline V CDR1 and CDR2: SGHTA, FQGNSA. V dropped 1 base and J dropped 9 bases, with 11 bases sitting between them. CDR3 region: CASSLGVRDTQYF. The CDR3 DNA sequence: TGTGCCAGCAGCTTAGGAGTGCGGGACACGCAGTATTTT.

The genes are TRBV21-1 and TRBJ1-1. TRBV21-1 has pseudogene status. This CDR3 has 14 amino acids. The CDR3 DNA sequence: TGTGCCAGCAATCCTAATGCCTCGAACACTGAAGCTTTCTTT. Amino acid sequence: CASNPNASNTEAFF.

This clone was recorded once. This chain uses TRBV19 with TRBJ1-5; 8 nucleotides agree with TRBD1. Germline lookup yields CDR1 LNHDA and CDR2 SQIVND (reference sequence). Trimming took 4 bases from V and 8 from J; bases not matched to a gene: 13. This CDR3 spans 16 amino acids. Here the CDR3 reads CASSRNAGTGAEPQHF. The CDR3 bases are TGTGCCAGTAGTAGGAATGCCGGGACAGGTGCGGAGCCCCAGCATTTT.

This clone came up once. The chain joins TRBV2 to TRBJ1-3; D may be TRBD1 (6 bases). CDR1 and CDR2 from the germline V gene are SNHLY and FYNNEI. Trimming pared 5 bases from V and 7 bases from J, leaving 12 bases between. CDR3 length: 13 amino acids. In nucleotides, the CDR3 is TGTGCCAGCAGTTTGACAGGACGGAACACCATATATTTT. This sequence encodes CASSLTGRNTIYF.

This clone showed up just a few times. The V and J genes are TRBV6-1 and TRBJ2-6; D gene unclear. The CDR3 runs 18 residues. The germline gives CDR1 MNHNS, CDR2 SASEGT. The V gene lost 0 bases and the J gene lost 1 base, with 13 bases spanning the gap. The CDR3: CASSEAPLSLSGANVLTF. The CDR3 nucleotides read TGTGCCAGCAGTGAAGCCCCACTCTCTCTATCTGGGGCCAACGTCCTGACTTTC.

The rearrangement links TRBV28 to TRBJ1-1; TRBD1 matches 7 bases. J lost 3 bases, V lost 2 bases, and 3 bases had no gene match. This CDR3 has 14 amino acids. In germline, CDR1 is MDHEN, CDR2 SYDVKM. This CDR3 is CASSLTGVDTEAFF. The CDR3 DNA follows: TGTGCCAGCAGTTTAACAGGGGTGGACACTGAAGCTTTCTTT.

This clone was recorded once. This chain uses TRBV27 with TRBJ2-3, with D tentatively TRBD1 (5 bases). This CDR3 has 15 amino acids. The V end lost 5 bases, the J end lost 3 bases, and 15 bases lay between the germline ends. From germline, CDR1 is MNHEY and CDR2 SMNVEV (reference sequence). The CDR3: CASSGRVVETDTQYF. The CDR3 DNA is TGTGCCAGCAGTGGCAGGGTAGTCGAGACAGATACGCAGTATTTT.

This clone was observed once. The rearrangement joins TRBV28 to TRBJ2-3; 8 bases line up with TRBD1. J lost 6 bases, V lost 3 bases, and 8 bases had no gene match. This CDR3 comprises 15 residues. Germline CDR1 reads MDHEN; CDR2 reads SYDVKM. CDR3 in DNA: TGTGCCAGCAGTTTGCAGGGGGCAGGTGGGGATACGCAGTATTTT. Its translation: CASSLQGAGGDTQYF.

The CDR3 loop reads CAGTSGGEGSNEQFF. CDR3 in DNA: TGTGCCGGAACTAGCGGGGGGGAGGGGAGCAATGAGCAGTTCTTC. The chain employs TRBV30 and TRBJ2-1; TRBD2 matches 13 bases. Trimming at V came to 8 bases and at J to 6 bases, leaving 10 bases not matched to a gene. This CDR3 contains 15 residues. In germline, CDR1 is GTSNPN, CDR2 SVGIG (reference sequence).

J is TRBJ2-7 and V is TRBV7-2; no reliable D call. V was shortened by 3 bases and J by 5 bases, with 11 bases between the two germline ends. Germline V CDR1 and CDR2: SGHTA, FQGNSA. This CDR3 is built from 13 residues. The CDR3 DNA reads TGTGCCAGCAGCTTGGGTTTTCAGGACGAGCAGTACTTC. Protein product: CASSLGFQDEQYF.

The CDR3 loop is CATPVGQGAFNEKLFF. CDR3 in DNA: TGTGCCACCCCTGTGGGACAGGGGGCTTTTAATGAAAAACTGTTTTTT. The rearrangement joins TRBV7-9 to TRBJ1-4; TRBD1 matches at 12 bases. V dropped 10 bases and J dropped 4; count of bases not matched to a gene: 10. The germline gives CDR1 SEHNR, CDR2 FQNEAQ (reference sequence). This CDR3 spans 16 amino acids.

The chain carries TRBV27 and TRBJ2-5; 7 positions match TRBD1. Germline V lookup: CDR1 MNHEY, CDR2 SMNVEV (reference sequence). The CDR3 runs 16 residues. The ends lost 4 bases at V and 5 bases at J; junction bases unmatched: 13. CDR3: CASSYSTGVGYETQYF. The CDR3 bases are TGTGCCAGCAGTTACTCAACAGGGGTCGGGTATGAGACCCAGTACTTC.

The chain links TRBV7-9 to TRBJ1-3; D call uncertain. V lost 3 bases and J lost 8, with 14 bases in between. The germline CDR1 and CDR2 sequences are SEHNR and FQNEAQ (reference sequence). The CDR3 runs to 14 residues. CDR3 sequence: CASSFSVASDTIYF. The CDR3 coding sequence is TGTGCCAGCAGCTTTTCTGTAGCTTCGGACACCATATATTTT.

The rearrangement uses TRBV5-1 and TRBJ2-2; D unresolved. In germline, CDR1 is SGHRS, CDR2 YFSETQ. The CDR3 contains 14 residues. V lost 4 bases and J lost 8, with 15 bases in between. The CDR3 protein is CASSLFHLLGELFF. CDR3 in DNA: TGCGCCAGCAGCCTATTCCACCTACTGGGGGAGCTGTTTTTT.